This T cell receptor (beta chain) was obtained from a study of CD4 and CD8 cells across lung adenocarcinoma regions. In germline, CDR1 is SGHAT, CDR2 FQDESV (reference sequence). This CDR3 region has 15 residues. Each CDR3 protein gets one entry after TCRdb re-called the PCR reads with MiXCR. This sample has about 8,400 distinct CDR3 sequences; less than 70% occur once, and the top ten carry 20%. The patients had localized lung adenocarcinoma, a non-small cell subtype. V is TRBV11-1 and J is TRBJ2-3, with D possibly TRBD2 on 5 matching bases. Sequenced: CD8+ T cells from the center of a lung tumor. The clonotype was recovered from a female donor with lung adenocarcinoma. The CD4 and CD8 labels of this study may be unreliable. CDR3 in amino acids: CGAGLWGPEPDTQYF. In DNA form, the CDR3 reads TGTGGCGCGGGCTTATGGGGTCCAGAACCAGATACGCAGTATTTT.